What follows are 7 T cell receptor beta chains derived from one specimen sequenced in a study of blood T cells in healthy people across ages. A second about 7 to 12 cycle PCR used barcoded and J-beta primers. TCRdb fed the 5' RACE reads into MiXCR, producing one record per CDR3 protein. The sample has about 800,000 distinct CDR3 sequences; roughly 25% are singletons. These same data were also listed under a study on T cells of mothers and their children.

The sequenced sample was blood. The receptors were sampled from a boy under 18 in good health.

Concerning this clonotype itself: The junction and the germline gene differ at one end; a read error may be behind it. The chain carries TRBV5-1 and TRBJ2-6; the D gene is possibly TRBD1 (5 bases). Germline V gene lookup returns CDR1 SGHRS and CDR2 YFSETQ. This CDR3 has 15 residues. The CDR3 reads CASSLDGSGANVPTF. The CDR3 bases are TGCGCCAGCAGCTTGGATGGCTCTGGGGCCAACGTCCCGACTTTC. The entire variable domain, with the rest obtained from reference TRBV5-1 and TRBJ2-6, is as follows: KAGVTQTPRYLIKTRGQQVTLSCSPISGHRSVSWYQQTPGQGLQFLFEYFSETQRNKGNFPGRFSGRQFSNSRSEMNVSTLELGDSALYLCASSLDGSGANVPTFGAGSRLTVL.

V usage is TRBV19 and J usage is TRBJ2-7, with TRBD2 as a possible D gene (5 bases). This CDR3 has 15 amino acids. Per germline, CDR1 LNHDA and CDR2 SQIVND (reference sequence). Trimming removed 0 bases at V and 2 bases at J, with 11 bases between. The CDR3 protein is CASSIDGWGAYEQYF. Here the CDR3 DNA reads TGTGCCAGTAGTATAGATGGATGGGGAGCCTACGAGCAGTACTTC.

The table lists this clonotype with a few counts. V gene TRBV15 combines with J gene TRBJ2-3; 8 bases are a match to TRBD2. The germline V gene encodes CDR1 LNHNV and CDR2 YYDKDF (reference sequence). V lost 3 bases to trimming and J lost 0 bases; unmatched junction nucleotides: 8. The CDR3 runs to 17 residues. Here the CDR3 DNA reads TGTGCCACCAGCAGCCTCGGGGGGGGACCGAGCACAGATACGCAGTATTTT. Translated: CATSSLGGGPSTDTQYF.

This chain connects TRBV4-3 to TRBJ2-5; 10 bases are a match to TRBD2. V lost 8 bases and J lost 3; bases outside the gene matches: 12. The CDR3 contains 16 residues. CDR1 and CDR2 from the germline V gene are LGHNA and YSLEER. CDR3 in amino acids: CASANAGTSAEETQYF. In DNA form, the CDR3 reads TGCGCCAGCGCCAACGCCGGGACTAGCGCGGAAGAGACCCAGTACTTC.

CDR3 DNA: TGTGCCAGCAGTTTTTTTAGCGGGAGCTCCTACGAGCAGTACTTC. Amino acid sequence: CASSFFSGSSYEQYF. The gene calls are TRBV27 and TRBJ2-7; the match to TRBD2 covers 9 bases. The CDR3 consists of 15 residues. V lost 3 bases and J lost 0; bases outside the gene matches: 3. From germline, CDR1 is MNHEY and CDR2 SMNVEV (reference sequence).

This clonotype was detected a few times. V usage is TRBV12-3 or TRBV12-4 and J usage is TRBJ2-3; 9 bases are shared with TRBD2. This CDR3 has 16 residues. J lost 1 base, V lost 5 bases, and 7 bases had no gene match. The CDR3 region has the DNA TGTGCCAGCAGTCCCCGGAGACTAGCGGGCACAGATACGCAGTATTTT. It yields the protein CASSPRRLAGTDTQYF.

This clonotype has just one count. The chain recombines TRBV20-1 with TRBJ1-3, with D possibly being TRBD1 (5 bases). The V gene lost 5 bases and the J gene lost 3 bases, with 11 bases spanning the gap. The CDR3 loop spans 13 amino acids. Looked up from germline, CDR1 is DFQATT and CDR2 is SNEGSKA (reference sequence). DNA for the CDR3: TGCAGTGCTGCCGGGACGGTTGGAAACACCATATATTTT. Protein sequence: CSAAGTVGNTIYF.